This entry lists 15 T cell receptor beta chains sequenced from one sample in a study of cytomegalovirus exposure and HLA in healthy donors. The PCR contained 60 Vbeta and 13 Jbeta primers. Generated by immunoSEQ multiplex PCR, the TCRdb table keeps only in-frame clones and is missing some. The profile shows approximately 170,000 clones, around 85% of them singletons. Sequenced material: PBMCs. The receptors were sampled from a man over 45 in good health and CMV-seropositive.

The rearrangement joins TRBV6-6 to TRBJ2-7, with D tentatively TRBD2 (5 bases). The ends were cut back, 1 base at V and 5 bases at J, with 15 bases in the middle. This CDR3 contains 15 residues. Germline CDR1 is MNHNY and CDR2 is SVGAGI (reference sequence). The CDR3: CASSYYPRGGNEQYF. DNA of the CDR3: TGTGCCAGCAGTTACTACCCCCGGGGTGGTAACGAGCAGTACTTC.

This clone was seen a single time. The rearrangement links TRBV4-2 to TRBJ2-7, with D unclear. The tail of the sequence fits TRBJ2-5 better, so the J call may be wrong. CDR3 length: 13 residues. The V gene's germline CDR1 is LGHNA and CDR2 YNFKEQ. In DNA form, the CDR3 reads TGTGCCAGCAGCCCCCTAGACGGGGAGACCCAGTACTTC. The encoded protein is CASSPLDGETQYF.

The genes are TRBV28 and TRBJ1-2, with no clear D. The V end lost 6 bases, the J end lost 4 bases, and 6 bases lay between the germline ends. CDR1 is MDHEN and CDR2 is SYDVKM in the germline V gene. The CDR3 totals 11 residues. The CDR3 DNA reads as TGTGCCAGCAGCCATGTCTATGGCTACACCTTC. This encodes CASSHVYGYTF.

Only a few counts were recorded for this clone. V and J are TRBV28 and TRBJ1-6, with D uncertain. Germline V gives CDR1 MDHEN, CDR2 SYDVKM. V gave up 7 bases and J gave up 10 bases, with 11 bases separating them. The CDR3 loop spans 12 amino acids. CDR3 DNA sequence: TGTGCCAGCACCGAGTGGGAGTCACCCCTCCACTTT. Its translation: CASTEWESPLHF.

The chain is built from TRBV5-1 and TRBJ2-1; 9 bases match TRBD2. Unmatched junction bases numbered 11, after V lost 4 bases and J lost 6 bases. The V gene's germline CDR1 is SGHRS and CDR2 YFSETQ. The CDR3 spans 16 residues. The CDR3 spells CASSTGVAGAVNEQFF. The CDR3 DNA reads TGCGCCAGCAGCACGGGCGTAGCGGGAGCGGTCAATGAGCAGTTCTTC.

In its sample, this clone was seen once. This chain uses TRBV2 with TRBJ2-2, with 8 bases fitting TRBD1. Germline CDR1 SNHLY, CDR2 FYNNEI. This CDR3 contains 16 residues. Losses at the gene ends were 6 bases for V and 0 bases for J; bases not matched to a gene: 6. The CDR3 DNA reads TGTGCCAGCAGCGGCCCAGGGGGCGCGAACACCGGGGAGCTGTTTTTT. Translated: CASSGPGGANTGELFF.

This clone occurred once. V is TRBV6-1 and J is TRBJ2-3; perhaps TRBD1 as D (6 bases). Germline CDR1 MNHNS, CDR2 SASEGT. Trimming shortened V by 8 bases and J by 2 bases, and 11 bases separated the two germline ends. This CDR3 is 13 amino acids long. CDR3 sequence: CASGGQNTDTQYF. The CDR3, as DNA: TGTGCCAGCGGGGGCCAGAACACAGATACGCAGTATTTT.

The gene calls are TRBV5-1 and TRBJ2-3; the match to TRBD2 covers 8 bases. The CDR3 runs 16 residues. Losses at the gene ends were 0 bases for V and 4 bases for J; bases not matched to a gene: 7. The germline gives CDR1 SGHRS, CDR2 YFSETQ. CDR3 in DNA: TGCGCCAGCAGCTTGGTGGGTAGCGGGAAGGCAGATACGCAGTATTTT. Amino acid sequence: CASSLVGSGKADTQYF. The variable domain in full, with the rest retrieved from reference TRBV5-1 and TRBJ2-3, is KAGVTQTPRYLIKTRGQQVTLSCSPISGHRSVSWYQQTPGQGLQFLFEYFSETQRNKGNFPGRFSGRQFSNSRSEMNVSTLELGDSALYLCASSLVGSGKADTQYFGPGTRLTVL.

V is TRBV30 and J is TRBJ2-3; D may be TRBD2 (6 bases). V was cut by 1 base and J by 0 bases, with 11 bases left in between. CDR1 is GTSNPN, CDR2 SVGIG, per germline (reference sequence). The CDR3 consists of 15 residues. The DNA of the CDR3 is TGTGCCTGGAGTGATCTGCGGGGTAGCACAGATACGCAGTATTTT. It yields the protein CAWSDLRGSTDTQYF.

This chain uses TRBV5-1 with TRBJ2-7, with TRBD2 matching 8 bases. V lost 1 base and J lost 4; bases outside the gene matches: 10. The CDR3 is 16 amino acids. Germline V gives CDR1 SGHRS, CDR2 YFSETQ. The CDR3 DNA follows: TGCGCCAGCAGCTTGTCCCTGGTGGCGGGGGGATACGAGCAGTACTTC. Translating gives CASSLSLVAGGYEQYF. Full variable domain (remainder filled in from reference TRBV5-1 and TRBJ2-7): KAGVTQTPRYLIKTRGQQVTLSCSPISGHRSVSWYQQTPGQGLQFLFEYFSETQRNKGNFPGRFSGRQFSNSRSEMNVSTLELGDSALYLCASSLSLVAGGYEQYFGPGTRLTVT.

This sequence joins TRBV7-8 and TRBJ2-7, with TRBD2 as a possible D gene (6 bases). Germline V gene data show CDR1 as SGHVS and CDR2 as FQNEAQ. The CDR3 contains 15 residues. The germline V and J ends were trimmed by 5 bases and 2 bases, with 16 bases remaining between them. CDR3 DNA sequence: TGTGCCAGCAGCGCGCGACACGGAGGGGCCTACGAGCAGTACTTC. Its protein is CASSARHGGAYEQYF.

This clone was recorded once. This CDR3 reads CASSPRAGNYGYTF. CDR3 bases: TGTGCCAGCAGCCCTCGGGCGGGGAACTATGGCTACACCTTC. The chain carries TRBV5-4 and TRBJ1-2; unclear D gene. This CDR3 spans 14 amino acids. V was shortened by 4 bases and J by 2 bases, with 12 bases between the two germline ends. Germline lookup yields CDR1 SGHNT and CDR2 YYREEE (reference sequence).

This rearrangement joins TRBV18 to TRBJ2-3; no definite D call. Per germline, CDR1 KGHSH and CDR2 LQKENI. V was shortened by 6 bases and J by 0 bases, with 4 bases between the two germline ends. CDR3 size: 12 residues. CDR3 coding DNA: TGTGCCAGCTCTACTAGCACAGATACGCAGTATTTT. Its protein product is CASSTSTDTQYF.

This sequence joins TRBV6-6 and TRBJ1-5; D call uncertain. The germline V gene has CDR1 MNHNY and CDR2 SVGAGI (reference sequence). Trimming took 8 bases from V and 5 from J, leaving 13 bases between them. The length of the CDR3 is 13 residues. This chain's CDR3 is CASRAGKDQPQHF. CDR3 coding DNA: TGTGCCAGCCGGGCGGGGAAGGATCAGCCCCAGCATTTT.

The chain employs TRBV15 and TRBJ2-5; TRBD2 matches 14 bases. The CDR3 runs 17 residues. CDR1 LNHNV and CDR2 YYDKDF come from the germline V gene (reference sequence). The J segment lost 7 bases and the V segment lost 0 bases, leaving 7 bases of the junction unmatched. CDR3 sequence (DNA): TGTGCCACCAGCAGAGATCGGACTAGCGGGAGGTTGGCGACCCAGTACTTC. This encodes CATSRDRTSGRLATQYF. Together with reference TRBV15 and TRBJ2-5, the CDR3 gives the full variable domain: DAMVIQNPRYQVTQFGKPVTLSCSQTLNHNVMYWYQQKSSQAPKLLFHYYDKDFNNEADTPDNFQSRRPNTSFCFLDIRSPGLGDTAMYLCATSRDRTSGRLATQYFGPGTRLLVL.